This T cell receptor beta chain originates from a study of monozygotic twins with inflammatory bowel disease. Points from the study as a whole: Compared with healthy co-twins, IBD patients showed reduced TCRbeta repertoire diversity by inverse Simpson. Especially where disease activity was present, IBD patients had fewer clonotypes in common with others than healthy twins did.

For this clonotype: Its antigen is not identified.

cDNA was produced in eight separate reactions per sample. No DNA is given; TCRdb re-called the 5' RACE reads and lists each CDR3 protein once. Found here are 200,000 to 250,000 distinct CDR3 sequences; the top ten clones hold roughly 1.5%. This clonotype was sampled from a human donor with ulcerative colitis or Crohn's disease, or a healthy co-twin of an affected twin (not recorded which). Sequenced input: blood.

The CDR3 sequence: CASSGRLAGDRDTGELFF. The V gene is TRBV13, the J gene TRBJ2-2; the D gene TCRdb calls, TRBD2, cannot be checked with no DNA. This CDR3 has 18 residues. The V gene's germline CDR1 is PRHDT and CDR2 FYEKMQ (reference sequence). The entire variable domain, with the rest obtained from reference TRBV13 and TRBJ2-2, is as follows: AAGVIQSPRHLIKEKRETATLKCYPIPRHDTVYWYQQGPGQDPQFLISFYEKMQSDKGSIPDRFSAQQFSDYHSELNMSSLELGDSALYFCASSGRLAGDRDTGELFFGEGSRLTVL.